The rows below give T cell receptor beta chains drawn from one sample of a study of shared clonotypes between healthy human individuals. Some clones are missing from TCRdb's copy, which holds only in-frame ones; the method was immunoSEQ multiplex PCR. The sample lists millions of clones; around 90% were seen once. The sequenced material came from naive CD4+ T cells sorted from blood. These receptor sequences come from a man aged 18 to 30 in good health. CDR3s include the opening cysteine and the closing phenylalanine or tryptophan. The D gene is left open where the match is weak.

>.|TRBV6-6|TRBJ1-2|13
CASSPGVLDGYTF
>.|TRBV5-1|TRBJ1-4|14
CASSWQGDNEKLFF
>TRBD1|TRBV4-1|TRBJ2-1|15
CASSPGQASYNEQFF
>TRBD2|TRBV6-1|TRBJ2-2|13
CASSDPGGKELFF
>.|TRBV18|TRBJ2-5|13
CASSPRIQETQYF
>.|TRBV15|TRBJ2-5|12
CATSRATETQYF
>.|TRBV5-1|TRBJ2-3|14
CASSLGDIADTQYF
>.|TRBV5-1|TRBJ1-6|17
CASQKGSPSSYNSPLHF
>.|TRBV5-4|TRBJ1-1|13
CASSPQGNTEAFF
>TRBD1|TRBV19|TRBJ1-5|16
CASSRQGAGSNQPQHF
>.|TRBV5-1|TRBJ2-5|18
CASSRGGSKAGYQETQYF
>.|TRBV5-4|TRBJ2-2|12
CASSLFDGELFF
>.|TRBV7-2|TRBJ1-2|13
CASSPDLFYGYTF
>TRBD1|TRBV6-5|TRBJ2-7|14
CASSRQGGTYEQYF
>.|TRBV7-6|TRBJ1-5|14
CASSLPGGGQPQHF
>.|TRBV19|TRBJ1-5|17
CASSLVRGREGNQPQHF
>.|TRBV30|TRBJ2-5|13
CAWSVGSGETQYF
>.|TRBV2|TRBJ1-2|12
CASRRQYYGYTF
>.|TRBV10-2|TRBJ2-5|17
CASSESARTGRLETQYF
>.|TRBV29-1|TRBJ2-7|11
CSVEGSYEQYF
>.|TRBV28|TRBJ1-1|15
CASSSRDIIDTEAFF
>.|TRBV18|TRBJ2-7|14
CASSPGSREGEQYF
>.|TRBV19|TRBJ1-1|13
CASKTDKNTEAFF
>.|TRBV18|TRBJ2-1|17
CASSPDESGSSYNEQFF
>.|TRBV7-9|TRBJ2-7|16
CASSLVTPTRAYEQYF
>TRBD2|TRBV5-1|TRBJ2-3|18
CASTLGGLADPSTDTQYF
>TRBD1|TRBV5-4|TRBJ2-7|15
CASSLDGTGKYEQYF
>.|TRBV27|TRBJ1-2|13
CASSLTWGNGYTF
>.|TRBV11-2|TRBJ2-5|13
CASTGEGRETQYF
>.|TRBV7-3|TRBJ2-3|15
CASSLDGRPIDTQYF
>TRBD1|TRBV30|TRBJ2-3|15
CAWSVGTGSTDTQYF
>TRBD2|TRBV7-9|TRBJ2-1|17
CASSRLPSGSPYNEQFF
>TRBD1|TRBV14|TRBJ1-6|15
CASSQGQGGYSPLHF
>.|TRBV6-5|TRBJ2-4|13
CATRDEAKNIQYF
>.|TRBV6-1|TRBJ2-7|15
CAGATTGLTSAEQYF
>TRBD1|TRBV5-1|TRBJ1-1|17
CASSLLATGASNTEAFF
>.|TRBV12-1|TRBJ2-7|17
CASSAATSPYLSYEQYF
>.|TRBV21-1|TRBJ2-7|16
CASSDRDRGPIYEQYF
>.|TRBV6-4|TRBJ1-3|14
CASSPTGTGDTIYF
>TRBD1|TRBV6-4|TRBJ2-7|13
CASNTTGTYEQYF
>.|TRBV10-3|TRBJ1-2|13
CAISDGSYYGYTF
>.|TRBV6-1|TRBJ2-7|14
CATADGSLSYEQYF
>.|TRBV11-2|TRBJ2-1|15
CASSLIRGSYNEQFF
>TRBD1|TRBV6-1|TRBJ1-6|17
CASSEWFNRGDRSPLHF
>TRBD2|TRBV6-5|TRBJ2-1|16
CASSYNTAGGNNEQFF
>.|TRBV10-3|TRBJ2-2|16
CAISESGSPTERELFF